The subject of this entry is one T cell receptor (beta chain). The treatment is: randomized to nivolumab then ipilimumab (arm A) or the reverse (arm B). None of the patients previously received DNA-damaging chemotherapy. From thawed PBMCs, live CD3+CD8+ cells negative for CD19 and CD56 were sorted. Sequencing used immunoSEQ multiplex PCR; TCRdb keeps in-frame clones, though not all of them. Of fewer than 45,000 clones listed, around 86% were seen once; the top ten hold approximately 12%. These data come from a study of sequential checkpoint blockade in melanoma. Study information: Patients were randomized 1:1 to nivolumab-then-ipilimumab or ipilimumab-then-nivolumab first-line. After both sequences, patients received maintenance nivolumab.

In germline, CDR1 is MNHEY, CDR2 SMNVEV (reference sequence). Losses at the gene ends were 3 bases for V and 6 bases for J; bases not matched to a gene: 6. The CDR3 consists of 14 residues. The V gene is TRBV27, the J gene TRBJ2-7, with 9 bases fitting TRBD1. This TCR derives from a human donor with melanoma. This material consisted of CD8+ T cells sorted from blood (inferred from file names), taken from a patient given nivolumab and ipilimumab in sequence. CDR3 protein: CASSFGTGNLEQYF. In nucleotides, the CDR3 is TGTGCCAGCAGTTTCGGGACAGGGAATCTCGAGCAGTACTTC.